The 8 T cell receptor beta chains below come from one sample, sequenced in a study of cytomegalovirus exposure and HLA in healthy donors. Primers included in the PCR were 60 Vbeta and 13 Jbeta primers. Assay: immunoSEQ multiplex PCR; the TCRdb copy retains only in-frame clones and omits some. The data show around 100,000 clones, and the top ten clones hold around 3.5%. The source material was PBMCs. These receptors all stem from a man aged 35-49 years in good health and CMV-seronegative.

The CDR3 bases are TGTGCCAGCAGCACAGGGATCCAAGAGACCCAGTACTTC. Translating gives CASSTGIQETQYF. The rearrangement links TRBV7-8 to TRBJ2-5; possible D gene TRBD1, 6 bases. The germline V gene encodes CDR1 SGHVS and CDR2 FQNEAQ. Trimming pared 5 bases from V and 1 base from J, leaving 8 bases between. CDR3 length: 13 residues.

The rearrangement joins TRBV7-2 to TRBJ1-5; 9 positions match TRBD1. V lost 5 bases and J lost 6; bases outside the gene matches: 8. This CDR3 region has 15 residues. Germline V gene lookup returns CDR1 SGHTA and CDR2 FQGNSA. The CDR3 nucleotides are TGTGCCAGCAGCGTGGGACAGGGTAAGGGTCAGCCCCAGCATTTT. Translating gives CASSVGQGKGQPQHF.

The chain has TRBV12-5 and TRBJ2-7; TRBD1 matches at 10 bases. Trimming took 7 bases from V and 5 from J; bases not matched to a gene: 8. The V gene's germline CDR1 is LGHNT and CDR2 FRNRAP. This CDR3 is built from 14 residues. This chain's CDR3 is CASASPGTGDEQYF. The CDR3 DNA reads as TGTGCTAGTGCCAGCCCCGGGACAGGGGACGAGCAGTACTTC.

This chain uses TRBV5-1 with TRBJ2-1, with 10 positions matching TRBD2. V lost 1 base and J lost 6; bases outside the gene matches: 4. From germline, CDR1 is SGHRS and CDR2 YFSETQ. CDR3 size: 15 residues. The CDR3 sequence: CASSLRTSGINEQFF. CDR3 DNA: TGCGCCAGCAGCTTGAGGACTAGCGGTATCAATGAGCAGTTCTTC.

The V call is TRBV6-6, the J call TRBJ2-7, with a possible D match to TRBD2 (6 bases). Germline CDR1 MNHNY, CDR2 SVGAGI (reference sequence). This CDR3 has 11 residues. Trimming removed 7 bases from V and 10 bases from J, with 14 bases in between. DNA of the CDR3: TGTGCCAGCAAGGCGCGGGGAGGACAGTACTTC. The encoded protein is CASKARGGQYF.

This chain uses TRBV27 with TRBJ2-1; maybe TRBD1 (6 bases). The CDR3 has 12 residues. CDR1 is MNHEY and CDR2 is SMNVEV in the germline V gene (reference sequence). V was clipped by 5 bases and J by 8 bases, with 10 bases between them. The CDR3 DNA follows: TGTGCCAGCAGTCCACAGGGATATGAGCAGTTCTTC. Its translation is CASSPQGYEQFF.

The chain is built from TRBV4-3 and TRBJ2-7; 7 positions agree with TRBD1. This CDR3 comprises 15 residues. The germline V gene has CDR1 LGHNA and CDR2 YSLEER. The junction had 2 bases not matched to a gene; V was cut back by 0 bases and J by 0 bases. CDR3 nucleotides: TGCGCCAGCAGCCAAGACAGGGGGAACTCCTACGAGCAGTACTTC. It yields the protein CASSQDRGNSYEQYF.

CDR3 DNA: TGCGCCAGCAGCCAAGAGGCAGGGAGGGACTATGGCTACACCTTC. It codes for CASSQEAGRDYGYTF. The V and J genes are TRBV4-3 and TRBJ1-2; tentatively, D is TRBD1 (5 bases). The ends were cut back, 0 bases at V and 3 bases at J, with 11 bases in the middle. Germline CDR1 LGHNA, CDR2 YSLEER. The CDR3 runs 15 residues.